These 8 T cell receptor beta chains originate from one sample sequenced in a study of T-cell memory formation after mild COVID-19. TCRdb reanalysed the 5' RACE reads using MiXCR and keeps one entry per CDR3 protein. The repertoire has some 350,000 distinct CDR3 sequences, more than 15% of them found once; the top ten carry under 25%. The source material was PBMCs or a T cell subset sorted from them (not recorded which). These receptors originate from a man aged 18 to 29 who had mild COVID-19 (a few samples of this study predate the infection). Cell type and time point are not known.

This clonotype showed up many times. This chain joins TRBV12-3 or TRBV12-4 and TRBJ2-4; D call uncertain. The CDR3 totals 13 residues. V shed 8 bases and J shed 7 bases, with 15 bases lying between them. In nucleotides, the CDR3 is TGTGCCAGCTTCACCCTCCGGACCAACATTCAGTACTTC. Translating gives CASFTLRTNIQYF.

This clonotype showed up many times. This rearrangement joins TRBV4-3 to TRBJ2-2; D is perhaps TRBD1 (5 bases). V shed 1 base and J shed 5 bases, with 8 bases lying between them. CDR3 size: 14 residues. CDR1 LGHNA and CDR2 YSLEER come from the germline V gene. The CDR3 DNA follows: TGCGCCAGCAGCCAAGCCAGGGCAACCGGGGAGCTGTTTTTT. This codes for CASSQARATGELFF.

This chain connects TRBV4-2 to TRBJ2-3; the match to TRBD2 covers 7 bases. Losses at the gene ends were 10 bases for V and 4 bases for J; bases not matched to a gene: 14. This CDR3 has 15 amino acids. The germline V gene encodes CDR1 LGHNA and CDR2 YNFKEQ. As DNA, the CDR3 is TGTGCCACCAAGCTCGGGGCTAGCGGCTCAGATACGCAGTATTTT. Amino acids: CATKLGASGSDTQYF.

This clonotype was counted only a few times. V and J are TRBV2 and TRBJ2-1, with D perhaps TRBD1 (5 bases). This CDR3 spans 14 amino acids. Germline V lookup: CDR1 SNHLY, CDR2 FYNNEI. V was pared by 8 bases and J by 0 bases, with 11 bases between. The CDR3 loop reads CASLTGSSYNEQFF. The CDR3 bases are TGTGCCAGCCTAACAGGAAGCTCCTACAATGAGCAGTTCTTC.

This clonotype appeared a few times. The chain is built from TRBV28 and TRBJ2-7, with a tentative D call TRBD1 (5 bases). CDR3 size: 15 residues. Germline values: CDR1 MDHEN, CDR2 SYDVKM. V was trimmed by 2 bases and J by 2 bases, leaving 13 bases between them. The CDR3: CASSLTGPVTYEQYF. Here the CDR3 DNA reads TGTGCCAGCAGTTTAACAGGCCCCGTAACCTACGAGCAGTACTTC.

The table lists this clonotype with many counts. The rearrangement links TRBV6-5 to TRBJ1-6; weak D call: TRBD1 (5 bases). Germline V gives CDR1 MNHEY, CDR2 SVGAGI. The germline V and J ends were trimmed by 8 bases and 3 bases, with 8 bases remaining between them. This CDR3 contains 13 residues. The CDR3 bases are TGTGCCAGCGGGGCCTACTATAATTCACCCCTCCACTTT. Protein: CASGAYYNSPLHF.

V is TRBV2 and J is TRBJ1-1; D unresolved. Between the trimmed V and J ends, which lost 7 bases and 1 base, there was a span of 10 bases. Germline CDR1 SNHLY, CDR2 FYNNEI. There are 13 residues in the CDR3. CDR3 sequence reads: CASMKGENTEAFF. The CDR3 DNA reads as TGTGCCAGCATGAAAGGAGAGAACACTGAAGCTTTCTTT.

This chain joins TRBV5-1 and TRBJ2-7; 12 bases fit TRBD2. Per the germline V gene, CDR1 is SGHRS and CDR2 is YFSETQ. The CDR3 loop spans 17 amino acids. J was trimmed by 2 bases and V by 2 bases; bases with no gene match: 8. For the CDR3, the DNA is TGCGCCAGCAGCTTACGAAGGACTAGCGGGAAAACCTACGAGCAGTACTTC. Its protein is CASSLRRTSGKTYEQYF. The variable domain in full, with the rest retrieved from reference TRBV5-1 and TRBJ2-7, is KAGVTQTPRYLIKTRGQQVTLSCSPISGHRSVSWYQQTPGQGLQFLFEYFSETQRNKGNFPGRFSGRQFSNSRSEMNVSTLELGDSALYLCASSLRRTSGKTYEQYFGPGTRLTVT.